Listed below are T cell receptor beta chains from one sample, sequenced in a study of regulatory T cells in long-lasting Graves disease. TCRdb reprocessed the multiplex PCR reads via MiXCR and lists one record per CDR3 protein. The data show some 240,000 distinct CDR3 sequences, around 20% seen once. The data were also submitted as part of a second study, on T cells in Graves' hyperthyroidism and ophthalmopathy.

The source material was peripheral blood mononuclear cells (PBMCs), sampled at new diagnosis, from a patient treated with antithyroid drugs. The receptors derive from a woman aged 25 to 39 with Graves disease. Each CDR3 is given with its conserved first and last residue. Each record gives: clone size, D gene, J gene, CDR3 length, V gene, CDR3 protein, CDR3 DNA. D genes are given only for firm matches. Clone size is given for some rows only: seen once, a few or many times, or a class if the clone is expanded.

clone_size: -; d_call: TRBD1; j_call: TRBJ1-5; cdr3_length: 14; v_call: TRBV3-1; cdr3_aa: CASSQDRGTGAQHF; cdr3_nt: TGTGCCAGCAGCCAAGATAGGGGGACAGGGGCCCAGCATTTT
clone_size: many; d_call: -; j_call: TRBJ1-3; cdr3_length: 15; v_call: TRBV2; cdr3_aa: CASSERDYTGNTIYF; cdr3_nt: TGTGCCAGCAGTGAACGGGACTACACTGGAAACACCATATATTTT
clone_size: -; d_call: TRBD1; j_call: TRBJ1-1; cdr3_length: 16; v_call: TRBV29-1; cdr3_aa: CSVAPHLTGGSTEAFF; cdr3_nt: TGCAGCGTTGCCCCCCATTTGACAGGGGGGAGCACTGAAGCTTTCTTT
clone_size: -; d_call: TRBD2; j_call: TRBJ2-4; cdr3_length: 18; v_call: TRBV7-9; cdr3_aa: CASSLVSGRAILHNEQYF; cdr3_nt: TGTGCCAGCAGCTTAGTGTCCGGGAGGGCCATCTTACACAATGAGCAGTACTTC
clone_size: many; d_call: -; j_call: TRBJ1-1; cdr3_length: 13; v_call: TRBV7-2; cdr3_aa: CASSTGPNREAFF; cdr3_nt: TGTGCCAGCAGTACCGGGCCAAACAGAGAAGCTTTCTTT
clone_size: many; d_call: TRBD2; j_call: TRBJ2-7; cdr3_length: 16; v_call: TRBV5-1; cdr3_aa: CASSLGLAEFSYEQYF; cdr3_nt: TGCGCCAGCAGCCTGGGACTAGCGGAGTTCTCCTACGAGCAGTACTTC
clone_size: -; d_call: TRBD2; j_call: TRBJ2-3; cdr3_length: 15; v_call: TRBV2; cdr3_aa: CASRVGLAGVDTQYF; cdr3_nt: TGTGCCAGCAGGGTCGGACTAGCGGGAGTGGATACGCAGTATTTT
clone_size: many; d_call: TRBD1; j_call: TRBJ1-2; cdr3_length: 14; v_call: TRBV7-9; cdr3_aa: CASSFGRGQTDYTF; cdr3_nt: TGTGCCAGCAGCTTCGGCAGGGGGCAAACAGACTACACCTTC
clone_size: many; d_call: -; j_call: TRBJ2-5; cdr3_length: 12; v_call: TRBV4-1; cdr3_aa: CACQGEGETQYF; cdr3_nt: TGCGCCTGCCAGGGGGAGGGAGAGACCCAGTACTTC
clone_size: many; d_call: -; j_call: TRBJ2-1; cdr3_length: 16; v_call: TRBV19; cdr3_aa: CASRSLSVGVDNEQFF; cdr3_nt: TGTGCCAGTAGGTCCTTATCAGTGGGCGTGGACAATGAGCAGTTCTTC
clone_size: few; d_call: -; j_call: TRBJ1-2; cdr3_length: 14; v_call: TRBV6-5; cdr3_aa: CASSSRGSNYGYTF; cdr3_nt: TGTGCCAGCAGTTCCAGGGGTTCCAACTATGGCTACACCTTC
clone_size: many; d_call: TRBD1; j_call: TRBJ2-7; cdr3_length: 15; v_call: TRBV13; cdr3_aa: CASSRQDRVIDEQYF; cdr3_nt: TGTGCCAGCAGCAGACAGGACAGGGTAATCGACGAGCAGTACTTC
clone_size: -; d_call: -; j_call: TRBJ2-5; cdr3_length: 14; v_call: TRBV20-1; cdr3_aa: CSARGTPAQETQYF; cdr3_nt: TGCAGTGCTAGAGGGACTCCTGCGCAAGAGACCCAGTACTTC
clone_size: many; d_call: TRBD1; j_call: TRBJ2-7; cdr3_length: 14; v_call: TRBV6-1; cdr3_aa: CASGSDRGGHEQYF; cdr3_nt: TGTGCCAGCGGATCGGACAGGGGGGGGCACGAGCAGTACTTC
clone_size: many; d_call: -; j_call: TRBJ2-5; cdr3_length: 14; v_call: TRBV14; cdr3_aa: CASSQTDGKETQYF; cdr3_nt: TGTGCCAGCAGCCAGACAGACGGAAAAGAGACCCAGTACTTC
clone_size: -; d_call: -; j_call: TRBJ2-1; cdr3_length: 15; v_call: TRBV28; cdr3_aa: CASSPLVGSYNEQFF; cdr3_nt: TGTGCCAGCAGCCCCCTGGTGGGCTCCTACAATGAGCAGTTCTTC
clone_size: many; d_call: -; j_call: TRBJ1-3; cdr3_length: 15; v_call: TRBV2; cdr3_aa: CASSYRLRSGNTIYF; cdr3_nt: TGTGCCAGCAGCTACCGACTCCGCTCTGGAAACACCATATATTTT
clone_size: -; d_call: TRBD2; j_call: TRBJ2-7; cdr3_length: 15; v_call: TRBV6-9; cdr3_aa: CASSYRASGTYEQYF; cdr3_nt: TGTGCCAGCAGTTACAGGGCTAGCGGAACCTACGAGCAGTACTTC
clone_size: many; d_call: -; j_call: TRBJ2-5; cdr3_length: 15; v_call: TRBV9; cdr3_aa: CASSVVGGGHETQYF; cdr3_nt: TGTGCCAGCAGCGTAGTAGGGGGGGGCCATGAGACCCAGTACTTC
clone_size: many; d_call: -; j_call: TRBJ1-1; cdr3_length: 14; v_call: TRBV9; cdr3_aa: CASSPPISVTEAFF; cdr3_nt: TGTGCCAGCAGCCCCCCCATATCGGTGACTGAAGCTTTCTTT
clone_size: many; d_call: -; j_call: TRBJ2-7; cdr3_length: 12; v_call: TRBV2; cdr3_aa: CASTLDRYEQYF; cdr3_nt: TGTGCCAGCACCTTAGACAGATACGAGCAGTACTTC
clone_size: many; d_call: TRBD2; j_call: TRBJ2-3; cdr3_length: 17; v_call: TRBV13; cdr3_aa: CASSLEYGGGAVDTQYF; cdr3_nt: TGTGCCAGCAGCTTAGAATACGGCGGGGGGGCCGTAGATACGCAGTATTTT
clone_size: -; d_call: TRBD1; j_call: TRBJ1-2; cdr3_length: 15; v_call: TRBV28; cdr3_aa: CASSLDRGQVDGYTF; cdr3_nt: TGTGCCAGCAGTTTGGACAGGGGGCAGGTTGATGGCTACACCTTC
clone_size: -; d_call: -; j_call: TRBJ1-2; cdr3_length: 15; v_call: TRBV6-1; cdr3_aa: CASSLDSGGAGGYTF; cdr3_nt: TGTGCCAGCAGCTTAGATTCGGGAGGGGCCGGGGGCTACACCTTC
clone_size: many; d_call: -; j_call: TRBJ2-3; cdr3_length: 14; v_call: TRBV2; cdr3_aa: CASSPGRDTDTQYF; cdr3_nt: TGTGCCAGCAGCCCGGGTAGGGATACAGATACGCAGTATTTT
clone_size: few; d_call: -; j_call: TRBJ2-1; cdr3_length: 14; v_call: TRBV9; cdr3_aa: CASSVGVGHNEQFF; cdr3_nt: TGTGCCAGCAGCGTAGGGGTGGGGCACAATGAGCAGTTCTTC
clone_size: many; d_call: -; j_call: TRBJ1-2; cdr3_length: 13; v_call: TRBV30; cdr3_aa: CAWRLQEVYGYTF; cdr3_nt: TGTGCCTGGAGATTGCAGGAAGTCTATGGCTACACCTTC
clone_size: many; d_call: TRBD2; j_call: TRBJ2-7; cdr3_length: 15; v_call: TRBV19; cdr3_aa: CATAPGLAGDYEQYF; cdr3_nt: TGTGCCACCGCTCCCGGACTAGCGGGGGACTACGAGCAGTACTTC
clone_size: few; d_call: TRBD2; j_call: TRBJ2-3; cdr3_length: 16; v_call: TRBV9; cdr3_aa: CASSPRLAGFTDTQYF; cdr3_nt: TGTGCCAGCAGCCCCCGACTAGCGGGGTTCACAGATACGCAGTATTTT
clone_size: once; d_call: -; j_call: TRBJ1-1; cdr3_length: 16; v_call: TRBV16; cdr3_aa: CASSQSQTRTNTEAFF; cdr3_nt: TGTGCCAGCAGCCAATCCCAGACAAGGACGAACACTGAAGCTTTCTTT
clone_size: many; d_call: -; j_call: TRBJ2-7; cdr3_length: 11; v_call: TRBV2; cdr3_aa: CASSAAYEQYF; cdr3_nt: TGTGCCAGCAGTGCGGCCTACGAGCAGTACTTC
clone_size: -; d_call: -; j_call: TRBJ1-1; cdr3_length: 15; v_call: TRBV4-1; cdr3_aa: CASRYSPGPDTEAFF; cdr3_nt: TGCGCCAGCAGATACAGTCCGGGGCCGGACACTGAAGCTTTCTTT
clone_size: many; d_call: TRBD1; j_call: TRBJ1-1; cdr3_length: 16; v_call: TRBV27; cdr3_aa: CASRPPRGRENTEAFF; cdr3_nt: TGTGCCAGCAGACCCCCCAGGGGGCGCGAGAACACTGAAGCTTTCTTT
clone_size: many; d_call: TRBD1; j_call: TRBJ1-2; cdr3_length: 11; v_call: TRBV29-1; cdr3_aa: CSDRGVYGYTF; cdr3_nt: TGCAGCGACAGGGGAGTCTATGGCTACACCTTC
clone_size: few; d_call: -; j_call: TRBJ1-4; cdr3_length: 20; v_call: TRBV25-1; cdr3_aa: CVSSESSIPGRMGGGEKLFF; cdr3_nt: TGTGTCAGCAGTGAATCCTCCATTCCGGGACGTATGGGGGGGGGGGAAAAACTGTTTTTT
clone_size: -; d_call: -; j_call: TRBJ2-1; cdr3_length: 14; v_call: TRBV6-1; cdr3_aa: CASSEVVPYNEQFF; cdr3_nt: TGTGCCAGCAGTGAGGTCGTCCCCTACAATGAGCAGTTCTTC
clone_size: many; d_call: -; j_call: TRBJ1-2; cdr3_length: 11; v_call: TRBV3-1; cdr3_aa: CASSRAYGYTF; cdr3_nt: TGTGCCAGCAGCCGTGCTTATGGCTACACCTTC
clone_size: many; d_call: -; j_call: TRBJ2-1; cdr3_length: 15; v_call: TRBV5-1; cdr3_aa: CASSLTGTVNNEQFF; cdr3_nt: TGCGCCAGCAGCTTAACCGGGACGGTAAACAATGAGCAGTTCTTC
clone_size: many; d_call: TRBD2; j_call: TRBJ2-2; cdr3_length: 21; v_call: TRBV19; cdr3_aa: CASSTQTLGVAGDLNTGELFF; cdr3_nt: TGTGCCAGTAGTACACAGACACTTGGGGTAGCGGGAGACTTGAACACCGGGGAGCTGTTTTTT
clone_size: many; d_call: -; j_call: TRBJ1-2; cdr3_length: 12; v_call: TRBV27; cdr3_aa: CASSLAGVGYTF; cdr3_nt: TGTGCCAGCAGTTTAGCCGGAGTTGGCTACACCTTC
clone_size: few; d_call: -; j_call: TRBJ1-5; cdr3_length: 16; v_call: TRBV3-1; cdr3_aa: CASSPMGGQLNQPQHF; cdr3_nt: TGTGCCAGCAGCCCTATGGGTGGCCAGCTTAATCAGCCCCAGCATTTT
clone_size: many; d_call: -; j_call: TRBJ2-3; cdr3_length: 12; v_call: TRBV24-1; cdr3_aa: CATSEPADTQYF; cdr3_nt: TGTGCCACCAGTGAGCCCGCGGATACGCAGTATTTT
clone_size: many; d_call: -; j_call: TRBJ1-5; cdr3_length: 13; v_call: TRBV28; cdr3_aa: CASRETSYQPQHF; cdr3_nt: TGTGCCAGCAGGGAGACTTCTTATCAGCCCCAGCATTTT
clone_size: few; d_call: TRBD1; j_call: TRBJ1-5; cdr3_length: 16; v_call: TRBV19; cdr3_aa: CASSTGQGANNQPQHF; cdr3_nt: TGTGCCAGTAGTACGGGACAGGGGGCAAACAATCAGCCCCAGCATTTT
clone_size: many; d_call: -; j_call: TRBJ1-1; cdr3_length: 14; v_call: TRBV6-1; cdr3_aa: CASSHRDPNTEAFF; cdr3_nt: TGTGCCAGCAGCCACCGGGACCCGAACACTGAAGCTTTCTTT
clone_size: -; d_call: TRBD1; j_call: TRBJ2-7; cdr3_length: 15; v_call: TRBV28; cdr3_aa: CASQTGTGGLYEQYF; cdr3_nt: TGTGCCAGCCAAACCGGGACAGGGGGCCTCTACGAGCAGTACTTC
clone_size: many; d_call: TRBD1; j_call: TRBJ1-6; cdr3_length: 16; v_call: TRBV9; cdr3_aa: CASSVAATGLDSPLHF; cdr3_nt: TGTGCCAGCAGCGTAGCTGCGACAGGGCTCGATTCACCCCTCCACTTT
clone_size: -; d_call: TRBD1; j_call: TRBJ1-5; cdr3_length: 14; v_call: TRBV12-3/TRBV12-4; cdr3_aa: CASTRTGDGQPQHF; cdr3_nt: TGTGCCAGCACTCGGACAGGGGACGGTCAGCCCCAGCATTTT
clone_size: -; d_call: TRBD1; j_call: TRBJ2-7; cdr3_length: 16; v_call: TRBV5-1; cdr3_aa: CASSYRTLGQSSEQYF; cdr3_nt: TGCGCCAGCAGCTACCGAACCCTGGGACAGAGTTCCGAGCAGTACTTC
clone_size: -; d_call: TRBD2; j_call: TRBJ2-1; cdr3_length: 17; v_call: TRBV6-1; cdr3_aa: CASSLGLAGGQKNEQFF; cdr3_nt: TGTGCCAGCAGTCTTGGACTAGCGGGAGGGCAAAAGAATGAGCAGTTCTTC
clone_size: many; d_call: TRBD1; j_call: TRBJ1-3; cdr3_length: 15; v_call: TRBV9; cdr3_aa: CASSVAGTGGNTIYF; cdr3_nt: TGTGCCAGCAGCGTGGCCGGGACAGGTGGAAACACCATATATTTT
clone_size: many; d_call: -; j_call: TRBJ1-2; cdr3_length: 13; v_call: TRBV5-1; cdr3_aa: CASSLVTDYGYTF; cdr3_nt: TGCGCCAGCAGCTTGGTTACCGATTATGGCTACACCTTC
clone_size: many; d_call: -; j_call: TRBJ2-2; cdr3_length: 16; v_call: TRBV2; cdr3_aa: CASSEVAGENTGELFF; cdr3_nt: TGTGCCAGCAGTGAAGTGGCAGGGGAGAACACCGGGGAGCTGTTTTTT
clone_size: many; d_call: TRBD2; j_call: TRBJ2-2; cdr3_length: 15; v_call: TRBV28; cdr3_aa: CASSFGGRETGELFF; cdr3_nt: TGTGCCAGCAGTTTCGGCGGGAGGGAGACCGGGGAGCTGTTTTTT
clone_size: few; d_call: -; j_call: TRBJ1-5; cdr3_length: 16; v_call: TRBV7-9; cdr3_aa: CASSPWRDGGNQPQHF; cdr3_nt: TGTGCCAGCAGCCCATGGAGGGACGGTGGCAATCAGCCCCAGCATTTT